The 26 T cell receptor beta chains listed next were all sequenced from one sample in a study of T cells after yellow fever vaccination. TCRdb passed the 5' RACE reads through MiXCR, listing each CDR3 protein once. Here the sample spans about 360,000 distinct CDR3 sequences, approximately 6% being singletons. The specimen was PBMCs, collected 5 days after the yellow fever booster vaccination. Receptors originate from a man aged 30 to 45 who received the YFV17D yellow fever vaccine.

Turning to this clonotype: At one of its ends the junction is not consistent with the germline gene, which may arise from a read error. V and J are TRBV3-1 and TRBJ2-7, with 10 bases aligning to TRBD2. Germline CDR1 and CDR2: LGHDT and YNNKEL (reference sequence). This CDR3 is 15 amino acids long. In DNA, the CDR3 is TGTGCCAGCTGCCAAGCGGGAGGGCCGGCCTACGAGCAGTACTTC. It encodes CASCQAGGPAYEQYF.

CDR3 sequence: CASTAGHSYEQYF. DNA for the CDR3: TGTGCCAGCACCGCCGGACATTCGTACGAGCAGTACTTC. J is TRBJ2-7 and V is TRBV14, with TRBD1 as a possible D gene (5 bases). V lost 7 bases and J 4 bases, leaving 14 bases between the germline ends. CDR3 length: 13 amino acids. Germline lookup yields CDR1 SGHDN and CDR2 FVKESK.

This clonotype has ten or more counts. The chain is built from TRBV6-2 or TRBV6-3 and TRBJ2-5, with 10 bases lining up with TRBD1. The CDR3 has 14 amino acids. Per germline, CDR1 MNHEY and CDR2 SVGEGT. V gave up 6 bases and J gave up 3 bases; unmatched junction bases: 4. The CDR3 bases are TGTGCCAGCAGACCGGGACAGGGGAAAGAGACCCAGTACTTC. Encoded protein: CASRPGQGKETQYF.

J is TRBJ1-1 and V is TRBV25-1, with unresolved D. V dropped 8 bases and J dropped 3 bases, with 13 bases sitting between them. Germline-derived CDR1 and CDR2 are MGHDK and SYGVNS. The length of the CDR3 is 13 residues. The CDR3 region has the DNA TGTGCCAGCGCCCCTGAAGGGTACACTGAAGCTTTCTTT. Its translation: CASAPEGYTEAFF. Full variable domain (missing parts from reference TRBV25-1 and TRBJ1-1): EADIYQTPRYLVIGTGKKITLECSQTMGHDKMYWYQQDPGMELHLIHYSYGVNSTEKGDLSSESTVSRIRTEHFPLTLESARPSHTSQYLCASAPEGYTEAFFGQGTRLTVV.

This clonotype occurred a few times. This sequence joins TRBV15 and TRBJ1-5; TRBD1 matches at 7 bases. After removal of 6 bases from V and 7 bases from J, the junction contained 6 bases not matched to a gene. The germline gives CDR1 LNHNV, CDR2 YYDKDF (reference sequence). This CDR3 has 13 residues. The CDR3 is CATRPTGHQPQHF. The DNA for the CDR3 is TGTGCCACCAGGCCGACAGGGCACCAGCCCCAGCATTTT.

In its sample, this clonotype was seen a few times. The chain has TRBV20-1 and TRBJ2-5, with unresolved D. This CDR3 comprises 13 residues. The germline gives CDR1 DFQATT, CDR2 SNEGSKA (reference sequence). V dropped 5 bases and J dropped 0 bases, with 10 bases sitting between them. The CDR3 sequence is CSALSSYQETQYF. CDR3 nucleotide sequence: TGCAGTGCTCTAAGTTCGTACCAAGAGACCCAGTACTTC.

This clonotype occurred a few times. This rearrangement joins TRBV4-3 to TRBJ1-2; TRBD1 is a possible D gene (6 bases). CDR3 length equals 15 residues. Per germline, CDR1 LGHNA and CDR2 YSLEER. V was clipped by 4 bases and J by 6 bases, with 18 bases between them. The CDR3 DNA sequence: TGCGCCAGCAGCCCCGAGGGGGGTATCTTAAATGGCTACACCTTC. It translates to CASSPEGGILNGYTF.

The J gene is TRBJ2-3, the V gene TRBV12-3 or TRBV12-4; D possibly corresponds to TRBD2 (5 bases). The CDR3 is 13 residues long. V lost 3 bases, J lost 4 bases, and 8 bases lay in between. For the CDR3, the DNA is TGTGCCAGCAGTTTTACGGGGTCAGATACGCAGTATTTT. Translation: CASSFTGSDTQYF.

The chain uses TRBV7-9 and TRBJ2-7; unclear D gene. Trimming took 3 bases from V and 1 from J, leaving 10 bases between them. The CDR3 sequence is 14 residues long. The germline V gene encodes CDR1 SEHNR and CDR2 FQNEAQ (reference sequence). The CDR3 sequence is CASSFRGESYEQYF. The CDR3 coding sequence is TGTGCCAGCAGCTTTCGAGGTGAATCCTACGAGCAGTACTTC.

This clonotype was found a few times. The chain is built from TRBV9 and TRBJ2-1, with 10 bases fitting TRBD2. The V and J ends lost 4 bases and 7 bases, in that order; junction bases with no gene match: 14. The CDR3 contains 17 residues. Germline lookup yields CDR1 SGDLS and CDR2 YYNGEE. CDR3 DNA: TGTGCCAGCAGCCCCGCCCCAACTAGCGGGAATCGGAATGAGCAGTTCTTC. Encoded protein: CASSPAPTSGNRNEQFF.

The sample holds a few counts of this clonotype. The chain is built from TRBV7-7 and TRBJ2-3; possibly TRBD2 for D (5 bases). V lost 5 bases and J lost 0, with 9 bases in between. The CDR3 is 14 residues long. Germline CDR1 is SSHAT and CDR2 is FNYEAQ (reference sequence). In DNA form, the CDR3 reads TGTGCCAGCAGCGCGGGTCCTAGCACAGATACGCAGTATTTT. Translating it yields CASSAGPSTDTQYF.

The rearrangement uses TRBV20-1 and TRBJ2-7; 8 nucleotides align to TRBD1. The V segment lost 6 bases and the J segment 4 bases; nucleotides outside the gene matches: 11. The CDR3 length is 14 residues. The germline V gene encodes CDR1 DFQATT and CDR2 SNEGSKA (reference sequence). The CDR3 DNA follows: TGCAGTGCGGACCGAACAGGGGGAAGGTACGAGCAGTACTTC. It yields the protein CSADRTGGRYEQYF.

This clonotype was seen more than once but under ten times. The V and J genes are TRBV7-3 and TRBJ2-6, with D tentatively TRBD1 (6 bases). V lost 5 bases and J 2 bases, leaving 16 bases between the germline ends. The CDR3 sequence is 17 residues long. CDR1 is SGHTA and CDR2 is FQGTGA in the germline V gene. The CDR3 DNA follows: TGTGCCAGCAGCACCCTACGGACAGTCCCTGGGGCCAACGTCCTGACTTTC. Protein: CASSTLRTVPGANVLTF.

The chain is built from TRBV4-2 and TRBJ2-1; 7 positions agree with TRBD1. The germline V gene has CDR1 LGHNA and CDR2 YNFKEQ. V lost 5 bases to trimming and J lost 0 bases; unmatched junction nucleotides: 4. This CDR3 has 15 residues. The CDR3 here is CASSGGQTSYNEQFF. The CDR3 DNA sequence: TGTGCCAGCAGCGGGGGACAGACCTCCTACAATGAGCAGTTCTTC.

The J gene is TRBJ2-7, the V gene TRBV19, with unresolved D. This CDR3 is built from 15 residues. V was trimmed by 3 bases and J by 6 bases, leaving 18 bases between them. CDR1 and CDR2 from the germline V gene are LNHDA and SQIVND (reference sequence). The CDR3 DNA reads as TGTGCCAGTAGTATCGGGCAGCTTGGGCTTAGCGAGCAGTACTTC. Translated, it gives CASSIGQLGLSEQYF.

This clonotype has at least ten counts. This sequence joins TRBV6-1 and TRBJ1-6; D not resolved. CDR1 MNHNS and CDR2 SASEGT come from the germline V gene. V lost 5 bases, J lost 0 bases, and 11 bases lay in between. The CDR3 is 16 amino acids. The CDR3 loop is CASSQMWSSYNSPLHF. CDR3 coding DNA: TGTGCCAGCAGTCAAATGTGGAGCTCCTATAATTCACCCCTCCACTTT.

This chain connects TRBV20-1 to TRBJ1-5; D is uncertain. The V gene lost 2 bases and the J gene lost 4 bases, with 12 bases spanning the gap. Germline V CDR1 and CDR2: DFQATT, SNEGSKA (reference sequence). This CDR3 has 14 residues. The CDR3 region is CSARSLGSNQPQHF. CDR3 nucleotides: TGCAGTGCTAGATCCCTGGGCAGTAATCAGCCCCAGCATTTT.

This clonotype was seen a handful of times. The rearrangement joins TRBV12-3 or TRBV12-4 to TRBJ1-1; no clear D gene. V was clipped by 3 bases and J by 4 bases, with 9 bases between them. This CDR3 comprises 13 residues. CDR3 in amino acids: CASSFSRPTEAFF. CDR3 DNA sequence: TGTGCCAGCAGTTTTTCCAGACCCACTGAAGCTTTCTTT.

A few counts support this clonotype. This chain uses TRBV11-2 with TRBJ2-1, with 9 bases matching TRBD2. The CDR3 contains 16 residues. J gave up 6 bases and V 8 bases, and 14 bases lay outside the gene matches. CDR1 is SGHAT, CDR2 FQNNGV, per germline. The DNA for the CDR3 is TGTGCCAGCCGCTGGGGCGCGGGAGGGATCCCCAATGAGCAGTTCTTC. This encodes CASRWGAGGIPNEQFF.

This clonotype appeared a few times. The chain is built from TRBV29-1 and TRBJ2-3; 7 nucleotides match TRBD1. Germline assignment: CDR1 SQVTM and CDR2 ANQGSEA. CDR3 length: 14 residues. V was clipped by 7 bases and J by 3 bases; unmatched bases: 10. DNA for the CDR3: TGCAGCGCCTCAGGGGGAGTGGGGACAGATACGCAGTATTTT. Encoded protein: CSASGGVGTDTQYF.

The rearrangement links TRBV20-1 to TRBJ2-1; 7 positions match TRBD2. V trimming: 8 bases; J trimming: 5 bases; junction bases outside the gene matches: 9. This CDR3 is built from 13 residues. The germline V gene encodes CDR1 DFQATT and CDR2 SNEGSKA (reference sequence). CDR3 amino acids: CSWGSGLNNEQFF. The CDR3 nucleotides are TGCAGTTGGGGTAGCGGGCTCAACAATGAGCAGTTCTTC.

The gene calls are TRBV10-1 and TRBJ2-5; TRBD1 might be the D (5 bases). There are 16 residues in the CDR3. Germline-derived CDR1 and CDR2 are WNHNN and SYGVQD (reference sequence). Between the trimmed V and J ends, which lost 3 bases and 1 base, there was a span of 15 bases. The CDR3 DNA is TGCGCCAGCAGTGATAGGGGTCCCTCCACCCAAGAGACCCAGTACTTC. It yields the protein CASSDRGPSTQETQYF.

This rearrangement joins TRBV6-1 to TRBJ2-5, with D possibly being TRBD2 (5 bases). V was pared by 2 bases and J by 5 bases, with 18 bases between. The CDR3 consists of 16 residues. CDR1 and CDR2 (germline): MNHNS, SASEGT. In nucleotides, the CDR3 is TGTGCCAGCAGTGAACCCTCCATGGGGAGTTGGGAGACCCAGTACTTC. Its protein product is CASSEPSMGSWETQYF.

The gene calls are TRBV29-1 and TRBJ2-5, with 8 bases that match TRBD1. The CDR3 runs to 14 residues. CDR1 SQVTM and CDR2 ANQGSEA come from the germline V gene. With V trimmed by 4 bases and J by 1 base, 5 bases remained unmatched. The CDR3 loop reads CSVGWTGIQETQYF. DNA of the CDR3: TGCAGCGTTGGGTGGACAGGGATCCAAGAGACCCAGTACTTC.

This clonotype was seen only a few times. The chain has TRBV7-2 and TRBJ2-1; 14 bases agree with TRBD2. The CDR3 has 15 amino acids. Germline CDR1 reads SGHTA; CDR2 reads FQGNSA. V lost 4 bases to trimming and J lost 10 bases; unmatched junction nucleotides: 6. In nucleotides, the CDR3 is TGTGCCAGCAGCTGGGGACTAGCGGGAGAATCCGAGCAGTTCTTC. Amino acids: CASSWGLAGESEQFF.

V and J are TRBV7-9 and TRBJ2-7; maybe TRBD1 (7 bases). Germline CDR1 reads SEHNR; CDR2 reads FQNEAQ (reference sequence). CDR3 length equals 15 residues. V was trimmed by 5 bases and J by 2 bases, leaving 16 bases between them. CDR3 amino acids: CASSPDRDSPYEQYF. As DNA, the CDR3 is TGTGCCAGCAGCCCTGACAGGGACTCTCCCTACGAGCAGTACTTC. Complete variable domain (other parts from reference TRBV7-9 and TRBJ2-7): DTGVSQNPRHKITKRGQNVTFRCDPISEHNRLYWYRQTLGQGPEFLTYFQNEAQLEKSRLLSDRFSAERPKGSFSTLEIQRTEQGDSAMYLCASSPDRDSPYEQYFGPGTRLTVT.